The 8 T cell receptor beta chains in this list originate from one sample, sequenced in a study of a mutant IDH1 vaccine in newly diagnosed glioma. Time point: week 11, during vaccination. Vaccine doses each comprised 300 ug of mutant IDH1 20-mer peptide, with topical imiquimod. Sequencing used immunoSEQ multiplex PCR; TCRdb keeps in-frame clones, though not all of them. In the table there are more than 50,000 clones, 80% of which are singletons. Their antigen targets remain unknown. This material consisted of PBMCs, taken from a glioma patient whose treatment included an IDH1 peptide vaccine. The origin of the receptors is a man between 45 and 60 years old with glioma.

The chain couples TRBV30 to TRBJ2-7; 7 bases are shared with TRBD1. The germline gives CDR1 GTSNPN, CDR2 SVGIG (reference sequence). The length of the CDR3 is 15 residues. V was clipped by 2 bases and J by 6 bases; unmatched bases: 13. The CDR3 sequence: CAWSPRQGISGEQYF. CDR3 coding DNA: TGTGCCTGGAGTCCGAGACAGGGTATTTCCGGCGAGCAGTACTTC.

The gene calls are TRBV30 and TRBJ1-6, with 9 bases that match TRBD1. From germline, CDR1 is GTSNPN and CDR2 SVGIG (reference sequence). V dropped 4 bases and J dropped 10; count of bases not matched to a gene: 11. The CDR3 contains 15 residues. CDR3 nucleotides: TGTGCCTGGAAATCCCAGGGACAGGGAAACTCACCCCTCCACTTT. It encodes CAWKSQGQGNSPLHF.

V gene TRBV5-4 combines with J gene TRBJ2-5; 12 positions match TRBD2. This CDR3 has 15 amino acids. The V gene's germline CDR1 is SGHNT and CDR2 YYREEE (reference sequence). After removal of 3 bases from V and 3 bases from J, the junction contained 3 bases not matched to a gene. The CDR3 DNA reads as TGTGCCAGCAGCTCCCGACTAGCGGGGGAAGAGACCCAGTACTTC. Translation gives CASSSRLAGEETQYF.

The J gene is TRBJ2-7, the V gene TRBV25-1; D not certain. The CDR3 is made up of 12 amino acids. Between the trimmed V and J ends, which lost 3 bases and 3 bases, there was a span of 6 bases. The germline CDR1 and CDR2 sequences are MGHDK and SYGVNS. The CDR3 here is CASSDRIYEQYF. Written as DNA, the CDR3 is TGTGCCAGCAGTGACCGGATCTACGAGCAGTACTTC.

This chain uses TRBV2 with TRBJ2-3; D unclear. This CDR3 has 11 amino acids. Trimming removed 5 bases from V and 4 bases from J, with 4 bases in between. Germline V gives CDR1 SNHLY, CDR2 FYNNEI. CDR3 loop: CASSPSDTQYF. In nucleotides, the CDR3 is TGTGCCAGCAGTCCATCAGATACGCAGTATTTT. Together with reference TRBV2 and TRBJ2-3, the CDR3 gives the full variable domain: EPEVTQTPSHQVTQMGQEVILRCVPISNHLYFYWYRQILGQKVEFLVSFYNNEISEKSEIFDDQFSVERPDGSNFTLKIRSTKLEDSAMYFCASSPSDTQYFGPGTRLTVL.

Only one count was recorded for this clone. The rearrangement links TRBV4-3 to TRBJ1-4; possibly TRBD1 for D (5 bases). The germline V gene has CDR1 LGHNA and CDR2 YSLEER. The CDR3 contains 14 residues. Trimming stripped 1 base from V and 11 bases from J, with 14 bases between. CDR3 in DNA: TGCGCCAGCAGCCAAGGTCAGGAGGGGTGGAAACTGTTTTTT. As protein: CASSQGQEGWKLFF.

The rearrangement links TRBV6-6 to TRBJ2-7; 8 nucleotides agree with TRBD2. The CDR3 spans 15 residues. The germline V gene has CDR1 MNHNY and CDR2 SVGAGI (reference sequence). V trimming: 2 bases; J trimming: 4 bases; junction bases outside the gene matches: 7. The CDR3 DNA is TGTGCCAGCAGTTACGGTACTAGCGGAGATTACGAGCAGTACTTC. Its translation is CASSYGTSGDYEQYF.

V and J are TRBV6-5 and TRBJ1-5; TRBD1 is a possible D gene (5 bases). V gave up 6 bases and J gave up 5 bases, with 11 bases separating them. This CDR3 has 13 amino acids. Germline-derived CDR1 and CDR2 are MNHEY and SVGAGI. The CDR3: CASRGRWDQPQHF. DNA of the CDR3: TGTGCCAGCAGGGGACGGTGGGATCAGCCCCAGCATTTT.